This TCR beta chain was identified during a study of cytomegalovirus exposure and HLA in healthy donors (dated by TCRdb to 2015 to 2018). In the study overall: According to an earlier analysis of several hundred of the donors, about 179 million T cells yielded over 90 million unique TCR beta sequences and 250 to 350 Gb of sequence data. In an earlier analysis of 500 to 650 of the donors, high-throughput TCR beta sequencing was used to judge whether each TCR beta V gene segment behaved as functional or pseudogenic. Every discovery cohort repertoire had been produced on one sequencing platform. A later analysis re-examined previously published TCR beta repertoires from hundreds of donors and added high-resolution HLA genotyping to investigate patterns of TCR occurrence. Typing coverage differed by locus: A, B, C, DRB1 and DQB1 were typed in about 629-640 donors, DQA1 in about 500, DPA1 in 600 to 610, and DPB1 in 450 to 480. The genetic ancestry cluster associated with self-reported Caucasian donors included over 80% of the roughly 380 genotyped donors. An early release that covered about 600 HLA-typed donors contained approximately 320 gigabases of sequencing data and 85 million to 100 million unique TCR sequences. In a later genetic analysis, genome-wide SNP genotypes for about 55% of the roughly 700 donors were used, and that subset was treated as a discovery cohort. Four to six DR-DQ haplotypes were handled as single units for association and clustering because linkage in the cohort was strong. Rather than using new phenotypic data, the later analysis identified candidate immune exposures from TCR beta sequences and from how often those sequences occurred across donors. Donor age, sex, ethnicity and CMV serostatus were compiled together with the repertoire data. The study used immunosequencing to profile the T cell repertoires of approximately 630 subjects and linked those repertoires to cytomegalovirus serostatus. Among about 370 genotyped donors of the cohort, an average of roughly 230,000 unique TCR beta nucleotide sequences was sequenced per donor, of which 15% to 20% were non-productive. High-throughput TCR immunosequencing, statistical association of individual TCRs with disease status, and machine learning were combined to predict cytomegalovirus infection status. The study aimed to test whether signatures of past pathogen exposure could be identified by cataloging public T cell receptors. HLA typing included class I and class II loci at four-digit resolution. A separate validation cohort of over a hundred different subjects was used in addition to the approximately 700-subject first cohort. What the work shows at the level of the full study, not this receptor alone: In a later analysis, HLA-associated TCR beta chains showed more clonal expansion and lower generation probabilities than non-associated chains that were equally common. Most TCR sequences were seen in very few donors, while some public TCRs were found in many individuals. Because counts were too low, some 17 rarely observed V segments, including chromosome 9 orphons, were left out of the earlier analysis of 587 of the donors. When HLA alleles, especially DR and DQ, strongly co-occurred, TCR associations were difficult to assign to individual alleles. A further reported finding was that TCR beta sequences accurately predicted the HLA-A and HLA-B alleles for most subjects in the first cohort. Only TCR beta chains were sequenced in this cohort, and the absence of alpha or paired-chain data limited detectable features. According to the authors, the approach could potentially be generalized to other disease states and immunological phenotypes. At a false discovery rate of 0.05, a later analysis linked fewer than 20,000 TCR beta sequences to specific HLA alleles. Because some donors lacked HLA typing at each locus, the association tests relied only on the typed subset. Because the 87-base-pair reads could not distinguish some IMGT-functional V segments, including TRBV6-2 and TRBV6-3, those segments were excluded. The only immune exposure information available for the cohort was CMV serostatus. Three of the identified cytomegalovirus-associated TCR beta chains were confirmed in vitro to be specific for cytomegalovirus antigens. An earlier analysis of approximately 500 of the donors showed that most TCR beta V segments appeared in productive rearrangements either about 87% or about 30% of the time, which broadly matched IMGT annotations. A later genetic analysis reported fewer N-insertions in productive TCRs among donors in an Asian-associated ancestry cluster than the roughly 640-donor mean. The classifier was reported to diagnose cytomegalovirus status with high specificity and sensitivity in both the original cohort and the validation cohort. A later analysis found that most CMV-associated TCR beta chains appeared HLA-restricted, with HLA associations seemingly driven largely by CMV exposure. According to a later analysis, TCR association rates differed among HLA loci, with DRB1 alleles showing the most associated TCRs and HLA-C alleles showing the fewest. In a later analysis, several top co-occurrence clusters were reported to appear linked to parvovirus B19, influenza, CMV and Epstein-Barr virus. Roughly uniform sequencing depth across donors was assumed in presence/absence analyses, although this assumption may not hold. A total of 150 to 200 TCR beta chains were listed by the study as associated with cytomegalovirus. The sequencing pipeline was judged likely to have produced a cluster of highly shared sequence variants as a technical artifact. An association between a missense DCLRE1C variant and V-gene and J-gene trimming of TCR beta chains was found in a later genetic analysis and replicated in an independent cohort. Linkage disequilibrium might explain the correlated functional status among segregating V segments, but an unknown experimental factor could not be ruled out.

The cohort consisted of 600 or so healthy bone marrow donors. At the time of sampling, all cohort members were nominally healthy, though unrecorded immune exposures were likely present. The donor tested CMV seronegative, placing the donor among the 350 or so seronegative members of the cohort. A peripheral blood sample was collected from each donor, and TCR beta sequencing was performed on peripheral blood mononuclear cells. The Qiagen DNeasy Blood Extraction Kit was used to extract genomic DNA from the blood cell samples. To prepare the library, the immunoSEQ multiplex PCR assay was applied. The multiplex PCR relied on a mix of 60 forward primers for TCR Vbeta segments and 13 reverse primers for TCR Jbeta segments. Amplification of the CDR3 region of rearranged TCR beta genes was performed with a multiplex PCR assay on genomic DNA. The Illumina HiSeq System was used to sequence the amplified TCR beta libraries as 87-base-pair reads. In the paper's pipeline: A later analysis counted 65 million to 90 million unique TCR beta chains across the roughly 700 repertoires, and roughly 11 million of these chains were shared by at least two donors. A nearest-neighbor algorithm error-corrected the raw reads and collapsed the reads into unique sequences, merging closely related sequences to remove PCR and sequencing errors. V, D and J gene segments were assigned by aligning CDR3 sequences to IMGT reference sequences. For a sequence to be retained, a match of at least six nucleotides was required to both a V gene segment and a J gene segment. Rearrangements were classified as productive when the CDR3 lacked stop codons and remained in frame with V and J, and all other rearrangements were classified as non-productive. CDR3 was defined by IMGT convention, running from the second conserved V-encoded cysteine to the conserved J-encoded phenylalanine. The earlier analysis of about 570 of the donors excluded any sequence lacking an unambiguous match to a single V gene segment. An earlier analysis of a few hundred of the donors called V segments functional above 56.7% productive rearrangements and segregating when the between-donor standard deviation exceeded 5%. A statistical classification framework was developed to diagnose cytomegalovirus status using the catalog of TCR beta chain sequences. In a later analysis, TCR nucleotide sequences were compared against IMGT/GENE-DB human TR gene sequences so that V and J genes could be assigned. Using the TCRdist pipeline, a later analysis assigned CDR3 sequences along with most-parsimonious VDJ recombination scenarios. In a later analysis, each TCR beta chain was defined by its CDR3 amino acid sequence together with its V-gene family, and reads without a unique V-gene family were excluded. A later analysis removed several hundred highly shared, low-generation-probability nucleotide sequences to deal with suspected cross-contamination and a sequencing artifact. A later analysis calculated a clonal expansion index for each public chain from normalized within-repertoire ranks of inferred template counts. In a later analysis, generation probabilities were computed with a VDJ recombination model fitted to out-of-frame rearrangements, and the resulting probabilities were checked against IGoR. Hypergeometric tests were used in a later analysis to score TCR-TCR, TCR-HLA and TCR-CMV co-occurrence, with a repertoire-size bias correction applied to the TCR pairs. In a later analysis, false discovery rates were estimated by permuting HLA or CMV assignments 20 times. A later analysis grouped co-occurring TCRs with DBSCAN, adding TCRdist sequence similarity when clustering within HLA-allele-positive subsets. For co-occurrence clustering, repertoires with fewer than 30,000 or more than 120,000 public chains were excluded, along with 5 or 6 repertoires with anomalous nucleotide sharing. TCRdb took this table from immuneACCESS and kept in-frame rearrangements with V and J called. Such tables lack part of the clones; where checked against another copy, unresolved V genes explain under half of the gap, and the rest is unexplained. V, J and clone size are taken as reported in that table, and D and trimming were inferred from the DNA itself. The sample table gives some 120,000 clones. The ten largest make up less than 4.5% of the sample.

Details on this clone: Its specific antigen is unknown.

The cysteine opens and the phenylalanine closes a CDR3 of 14 amino acids. The CDR3 DNA has 42 bases and is translated from base 1. Sequences MRHNA (CDR1) and SNTAGT (CDR2) are obtained from the germline V gene. The germline V end is reduced by 5 bases and the J end by 4 bases; junction bases left unmatched: 5. Sequences were obtained from PBMCs. The V and J genes are TRBV6-4 and TRBJ1-2; TRBD1 lines up with 9 middle nucleotides. This clonotype was sampled from a man aged 30-40 years in good health and CMV-seronegative. The sequenced DNA is TGTGCCAGCAGTCCCGGGACAGGGTTCTATGGCTACACCTTC. It is translated as CASSPGTGFYGYTF.